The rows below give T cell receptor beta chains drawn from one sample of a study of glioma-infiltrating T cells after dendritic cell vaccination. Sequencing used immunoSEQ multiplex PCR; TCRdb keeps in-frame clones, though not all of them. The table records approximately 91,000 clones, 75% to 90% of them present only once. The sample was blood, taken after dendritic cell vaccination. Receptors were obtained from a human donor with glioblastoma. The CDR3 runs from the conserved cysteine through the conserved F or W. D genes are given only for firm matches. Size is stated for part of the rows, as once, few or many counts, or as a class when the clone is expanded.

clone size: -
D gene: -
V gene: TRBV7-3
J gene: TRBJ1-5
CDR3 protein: CASSLAQGQPQHF
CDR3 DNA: TGTGCCAGCAGCTTAGCCCAGGGCCAGCCCCAGCATTTT

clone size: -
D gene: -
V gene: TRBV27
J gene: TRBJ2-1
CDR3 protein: CASSLIGGASYNEQFF
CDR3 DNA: TGTGCCAGCAGCCTTATAGGGGGGGCCTCATACAATGAGCAGTTCTTC

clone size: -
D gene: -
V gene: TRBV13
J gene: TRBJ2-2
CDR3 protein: CASSFRVGELFF
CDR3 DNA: TGTGCCAGCAGCTTCAGGGTCGGGGAGCTGTTTTTT

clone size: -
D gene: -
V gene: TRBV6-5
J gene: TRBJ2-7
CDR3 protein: CASTRDSNSYEQYF
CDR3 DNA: TGTGCCAGCACGCGGGACAGCAACTCCTACGAGCAGTACTTC

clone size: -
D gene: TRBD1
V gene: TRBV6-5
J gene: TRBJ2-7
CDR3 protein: CASSYFPGQRTYEQYF
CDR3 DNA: TGTGCCAGCAGTTACTTCCCGGGACAGAGAACCTACGAGCAGTACTTC

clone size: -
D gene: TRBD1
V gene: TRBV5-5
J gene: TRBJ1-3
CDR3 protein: CASSLGGQVYSGNTIYF
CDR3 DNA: TGTGCCAGCAGCTTGGGCGGACAGGTGTACTCTGGAAACACCATATATTTT

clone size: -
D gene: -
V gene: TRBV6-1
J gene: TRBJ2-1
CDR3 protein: CATGRAGVYDEQFF
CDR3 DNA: TGTGCCACAGGGAGGGCAGGGGTATACGATGAGCAGTTCTTC

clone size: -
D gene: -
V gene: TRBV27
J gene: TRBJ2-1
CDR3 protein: CASSPPSLSGFYNEQFF
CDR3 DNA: TGTGCCAGCAGTCCACCCTCCCTGAGCGGCTTCTACAATGAGCAGTTCTTC

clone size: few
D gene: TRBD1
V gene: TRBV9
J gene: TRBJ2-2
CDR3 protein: CASSVKTTGTGRSGELFF
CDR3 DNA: TGTGCCAGCAGCGTAAAAACTACCGGGACAGGGAGATCCGGGGAGCTGTTTTTT

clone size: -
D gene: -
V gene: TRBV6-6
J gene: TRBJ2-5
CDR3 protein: CASSIRAQETQYF
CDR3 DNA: TGTGCCAGCAGTATCAGGGCCCAAGAGACCCAGTACTTC

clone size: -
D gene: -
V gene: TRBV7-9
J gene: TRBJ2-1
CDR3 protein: CASSPDRTRYNEQFF
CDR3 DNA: TGTGCCAGCAGCCCGGATAGGACACGGTACAATGAGCAGTTCTTC

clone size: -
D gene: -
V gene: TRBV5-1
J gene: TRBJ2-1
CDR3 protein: CASSLALAGPVGRNEQFF
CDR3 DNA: TGCGCCAGCAGCTTGGCCCTCGCGGGGCCAGTCGGCCGTAATGAGCAGTTCTTC

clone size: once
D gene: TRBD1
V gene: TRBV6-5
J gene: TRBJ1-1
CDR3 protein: CASSYFIGQGNTEAFF
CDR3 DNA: TGTGCCAGCAGTTACTTTATCGGACAGGGGAACACTGAAGCTTTCTTT

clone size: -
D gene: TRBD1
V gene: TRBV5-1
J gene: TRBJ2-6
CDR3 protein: CASSLTGTQGSGANVLTF
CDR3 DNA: TGCGCCAGCAGCTTGACCGGGACACAGGGGAGCGGGGCCAACGTCCTGACTTTC

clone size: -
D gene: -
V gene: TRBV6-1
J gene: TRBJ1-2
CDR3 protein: CASSEQVYGYTF
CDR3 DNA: TGTGCCAGCAGTGAGCAGGTCTATGGCTACACCTTC

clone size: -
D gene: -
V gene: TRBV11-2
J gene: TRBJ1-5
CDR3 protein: CASSLAGGRPQHF
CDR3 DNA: TGTGCCAGCAGCTTAGCGGGGGGACGGCCCCAGCATTTT

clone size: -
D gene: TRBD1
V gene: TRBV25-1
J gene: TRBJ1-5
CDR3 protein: CASEQGPNQPQHF
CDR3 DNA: TGTGCCAGCGAACAGGGGCCCAATCAGCCCCAGCATTTT

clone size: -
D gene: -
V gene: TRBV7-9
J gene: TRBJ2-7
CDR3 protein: CASSPDRTAYEQYF
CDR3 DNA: TGTGCCAGCAGCCCAGACAGGACCGCCTACGAGCAGTACTTC

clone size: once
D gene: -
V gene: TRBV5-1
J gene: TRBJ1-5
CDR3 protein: CASSLGPLGGQPQHF
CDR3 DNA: TGCGCCAGCAGCTTGGGACCTCTGGGAGGTCAGCCCCAGCATTTT

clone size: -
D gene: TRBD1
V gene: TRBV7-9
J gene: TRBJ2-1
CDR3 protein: CASSFSGTGYNEQFF
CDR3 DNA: TGTGCCAGCAGCTTCTCCGGGACAGGATACAATGAGCAGTTCTTC

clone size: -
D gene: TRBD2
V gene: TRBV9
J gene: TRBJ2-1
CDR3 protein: CASSVLSGSRNEQFF
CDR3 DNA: TGTGCCAGCAGCGTACTTAGCGGGAGCCGAAATGAGCAGTTCTTC

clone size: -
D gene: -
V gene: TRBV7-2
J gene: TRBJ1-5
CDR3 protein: CASTIAGATSNQPQHF
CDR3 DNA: TGTGCCAGCACCATAGCGGGGGCCACGAGCAATCAGCCCCAGCATTTT

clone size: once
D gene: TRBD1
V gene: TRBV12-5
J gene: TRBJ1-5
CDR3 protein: CASGLGRTGRNQPQHF
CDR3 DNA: TGTGCTAGTGGTTTGGGACGGACAGGGAGGAATCAGCCCCAGCATTTT

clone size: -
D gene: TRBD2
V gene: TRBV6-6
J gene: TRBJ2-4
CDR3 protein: CASSSGGTAKNIQYF
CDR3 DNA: TGTGCCAGCAGTTCGGGGGGGACAGCCAAAAACATTCAGTACTTC

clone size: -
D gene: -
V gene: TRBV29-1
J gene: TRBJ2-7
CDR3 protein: CSGGRGPYEQYF
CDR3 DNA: TGCAGCGGGGGTCGGGGTCCCTACGAGCAGTACTTC

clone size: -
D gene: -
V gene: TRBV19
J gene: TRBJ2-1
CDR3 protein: CASIRGGDNEQFF
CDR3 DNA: TGTGCCAGTATAAGAGGCGGAGACAATGAGCAGTTCTTC

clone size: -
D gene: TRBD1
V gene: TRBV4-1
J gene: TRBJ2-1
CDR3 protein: CASTEGQGISNEQFF
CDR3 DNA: TGCGCCAGCACTGAGGGACAGGGCATCTCCAATGAGCAGTTCTTC

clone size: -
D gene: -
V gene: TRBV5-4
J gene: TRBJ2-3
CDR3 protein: CASSLPVPGSNTQYF
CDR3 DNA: TGTGCCAGCAGCTTGCCGGTCCCGGGGTCGAATACGCAGTATTTT

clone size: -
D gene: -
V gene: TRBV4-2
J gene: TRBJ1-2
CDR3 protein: CASSQDFEGGYGYTF
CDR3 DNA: TGTGCCAGCAGCCAAGATTTTGAGGGAGGCTATGGCTACACCTTC

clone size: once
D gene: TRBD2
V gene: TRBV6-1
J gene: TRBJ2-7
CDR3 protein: CASSSLAGGLNEQYF
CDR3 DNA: TGTGCCAGCAGTTCTCTAGCGGGGGGCCTGAATGAGCAGTACTTC

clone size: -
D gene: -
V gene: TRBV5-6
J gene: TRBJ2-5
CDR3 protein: CASSGNRGGRETQYF
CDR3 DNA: TGTGCCAGCAGCGGAAACAGGGGCGGGAGGGAGACCCAGTACTTC

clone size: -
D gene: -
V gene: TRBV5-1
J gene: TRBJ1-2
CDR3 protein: CASGPHSEIDRYYGYTF
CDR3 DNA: TGCGCCAGCGGGCCCCACTCGGAGATCGACAGATATTATGGCTACACCTTC